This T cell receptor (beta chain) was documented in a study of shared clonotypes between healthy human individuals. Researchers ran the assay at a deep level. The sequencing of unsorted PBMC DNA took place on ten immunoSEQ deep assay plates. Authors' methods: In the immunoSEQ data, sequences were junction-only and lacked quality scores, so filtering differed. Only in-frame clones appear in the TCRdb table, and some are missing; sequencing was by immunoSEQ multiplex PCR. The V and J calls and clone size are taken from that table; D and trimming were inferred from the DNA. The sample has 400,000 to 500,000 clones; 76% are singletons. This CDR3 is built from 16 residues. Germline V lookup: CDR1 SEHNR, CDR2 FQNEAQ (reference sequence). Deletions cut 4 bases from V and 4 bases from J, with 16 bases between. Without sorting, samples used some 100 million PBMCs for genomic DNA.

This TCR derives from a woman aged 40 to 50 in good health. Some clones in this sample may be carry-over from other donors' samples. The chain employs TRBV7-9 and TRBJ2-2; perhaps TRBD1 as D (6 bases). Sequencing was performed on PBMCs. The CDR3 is CASSSTGPQGTGELFF. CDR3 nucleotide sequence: TGTGCCAGCAGCTCAACAGGGCCCCAGGGCACCGGGGAGCTGTTTTTT. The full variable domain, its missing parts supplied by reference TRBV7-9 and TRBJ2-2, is DTGVSQNPRHKITKRGQNVTFRCDPISEHNRLYWYRQTLGQGPEFLTYFQNEAQLEKSRLLSDRFSAERPKGSFSTLEIQRTEQGDSAMYLCASSSTGPQGTGELFFGEGSRLTVL.